This T cell receptor (beta chain) was obtained from a study of blood T cell repertoires in COVID-19. Study-level information: COVID-19 samples from acute and convalescent phases originated in the United States, Italy and Spain. In each case, the material was cDNA or gDNA derived from T cells, B-cell-depleted T cells, or PBMCs.

Authors' analysis steps: Amplification with reference gene primers provided the estimates of nucleated cell counts. The assay was immunoSEQ multiplex PCR, and TCRdb's table has in-frame clones only and misses some. That table supplies the V and J calls and clone size; D and trimming were determined from the DNA. Counted here are 110,000 or so clones, approximately 82% occurring once; the ten biggest clones make up 15% to 19%. This CDR3 spans 13 amino acids. Trimming at V came to 6 bases and at J to 1 base, leaving 5 bases not matched to a gene. Germline CDR1 is SQVTM and CDR2 is ANQGSEA. This clone was observed a handful of times.

This chain joins TRBV29-1 and TRBJ1-2, with 7 bases fitting TRBD1. This TCR derives from a woman older than 75 with acute or convalescent COVID-19. The sequenced sample was peripheral blood. The CDR3 here is CSVSGTVNYGYTF. The DNA of the CDR3 is TGCAGCGTGTCCGGGACAGTTAACTATGGCTACACCTTC.